A single sample gave rise to the 7 T cell receptor beta chains below, sequenced in a study of CD8 T cells in Susac syndrome. With random hexamers, reverse transcription was performed on roughly 0.45 to 1 ug of RNA. TCRdb re-called the immunoSEQ multiplex PCR reads with MiXCR, one entry per CDR3 protein. Altogether 100,000 to 150,000 distinct CDR3 sequences are present, roughly 80% being singletons, with the ten largest covering roughly 0.5%. Sequencing was done on a sample of CD8+ T cells from PBMCs. Source of these receptors: a human donor with multiple sclerosis.

This clonotype has only one observation. The chain combines TRBV4-1 with TRBJ1-2; D uncertain. CDR1 MGHRA and CDR2 YSYEKL come from the germline V gene. The germline V and J ends were trimmed by 4 bases and 2 bases, with 8 bases remaining between them. This CDR3 region has 13 residues. This chain's CDR3 is CASSLRNNYGYTF. In DNA, the CDR3 is TGCGCCAGCAGCCTTAGGAACAACTATGGCTACACCTTC.

V gene TRBV27 combines with J gene TRBJ2-1, with 8 bases aligning to TRBD1. The V gene end was trimmed by 4 bases and the J gene end by 4 bases; junction bases not matched to a gene: 12. The germline V gene encodes CDR1 MNHEY and CDR2 SMNVEV (reference sequence). This CDR3 contains 17 residues. DNA for the CDR3: TGTGCCAGCAGTTCCGCCCCCGGGACAGGAGCGTACAATGAGCAGTTCTTC. Translating it yields CASSSAPGTGAYNEQFF.

The J gene is TRBJ2-7, the V gene TRBV20-1; D may be TRBD1 (6 bases). The germline V and J ends were trimmed by 0 bases and 3 bases, with 15 bases remaining between them. The germline V gene encodes CDR1 DFQATT and CDR2 SNEGSKA (reference sequence). The CDR3 is made up of 15 amino acids. CDR3 DNA: TGCAGTGCTAGAGATCTTACAGGGAATATCTACGAGCAGTACTTC. Its translation is CSARDLTGNIYEQYF.

The CDR3 region is CSVVTGTQLETQYF. Here the CDR3 DNA reads TGCAGCGTCGTAACAGGGACTCAACTGGAGACCCAGTACTTC. The J gene is TRBJ2-5, the V gene TRBV29-1; D possibly uses TRBD1 or TRBD2 (6 bases each). CDR3 length: 14 residues. Per germline, CDR1 SQVTM and CDR2 ANQGSEA. Trimming removed 6 bases from V and 5 bases from J, with 19 bases in between.

This clonotype was seen a few times. The junction shows a germline mismatch at one end, possibly a read error. V is TRBV11-3 and J is TRBJ2-2; D possibly matches TRBD1 or TRBD2 (5 bases each). CDR3 size: 16 residues. CDR1 and CDR2 (germline): SGHNT, YENEEA. CDR3: CASSSGDPYLTGELFF. CDR3 coding DNA: TGTGCCAGCAGCTCCGGGGACCCATACTTGACCGGGGAGTTGTTTTTT.

The sample holds a few counts of this clonotype. The J gene is TRBJ1-1, the V gene TRBV19; D ambiguous. V lost 9 bases, J lost 1 base, and 9 bases lay in between. The CDR3 contains 12 residues. Germline V CDR1 and CDR2: LNHDA, SQIVND (reference sequence). The CDR3 region is CASLGWNTEAFF. In DNA form, the CDR3 reads TGTGCCAGCCTAGGTTGGAACACTGAAGCTTTCTTT.

This rearrangement joins TRBV27 to TRBJ2-2; 7 bases match TRBD1. CDR1 and CDR2 (germline): MNHEY, SMNVEV (reference sequence). V shed 6 bases and J 1 base; nucleotides not matched to a gene: 8. The CDR3 totals 16 residues. CDR3 protein: CASRTYRGLNTGELFF. Here the CDR3 DNA reads TGTGCCAGCAGAACCTACAGGGGATTGAACACCGGGGAGCTGTTTTTT.